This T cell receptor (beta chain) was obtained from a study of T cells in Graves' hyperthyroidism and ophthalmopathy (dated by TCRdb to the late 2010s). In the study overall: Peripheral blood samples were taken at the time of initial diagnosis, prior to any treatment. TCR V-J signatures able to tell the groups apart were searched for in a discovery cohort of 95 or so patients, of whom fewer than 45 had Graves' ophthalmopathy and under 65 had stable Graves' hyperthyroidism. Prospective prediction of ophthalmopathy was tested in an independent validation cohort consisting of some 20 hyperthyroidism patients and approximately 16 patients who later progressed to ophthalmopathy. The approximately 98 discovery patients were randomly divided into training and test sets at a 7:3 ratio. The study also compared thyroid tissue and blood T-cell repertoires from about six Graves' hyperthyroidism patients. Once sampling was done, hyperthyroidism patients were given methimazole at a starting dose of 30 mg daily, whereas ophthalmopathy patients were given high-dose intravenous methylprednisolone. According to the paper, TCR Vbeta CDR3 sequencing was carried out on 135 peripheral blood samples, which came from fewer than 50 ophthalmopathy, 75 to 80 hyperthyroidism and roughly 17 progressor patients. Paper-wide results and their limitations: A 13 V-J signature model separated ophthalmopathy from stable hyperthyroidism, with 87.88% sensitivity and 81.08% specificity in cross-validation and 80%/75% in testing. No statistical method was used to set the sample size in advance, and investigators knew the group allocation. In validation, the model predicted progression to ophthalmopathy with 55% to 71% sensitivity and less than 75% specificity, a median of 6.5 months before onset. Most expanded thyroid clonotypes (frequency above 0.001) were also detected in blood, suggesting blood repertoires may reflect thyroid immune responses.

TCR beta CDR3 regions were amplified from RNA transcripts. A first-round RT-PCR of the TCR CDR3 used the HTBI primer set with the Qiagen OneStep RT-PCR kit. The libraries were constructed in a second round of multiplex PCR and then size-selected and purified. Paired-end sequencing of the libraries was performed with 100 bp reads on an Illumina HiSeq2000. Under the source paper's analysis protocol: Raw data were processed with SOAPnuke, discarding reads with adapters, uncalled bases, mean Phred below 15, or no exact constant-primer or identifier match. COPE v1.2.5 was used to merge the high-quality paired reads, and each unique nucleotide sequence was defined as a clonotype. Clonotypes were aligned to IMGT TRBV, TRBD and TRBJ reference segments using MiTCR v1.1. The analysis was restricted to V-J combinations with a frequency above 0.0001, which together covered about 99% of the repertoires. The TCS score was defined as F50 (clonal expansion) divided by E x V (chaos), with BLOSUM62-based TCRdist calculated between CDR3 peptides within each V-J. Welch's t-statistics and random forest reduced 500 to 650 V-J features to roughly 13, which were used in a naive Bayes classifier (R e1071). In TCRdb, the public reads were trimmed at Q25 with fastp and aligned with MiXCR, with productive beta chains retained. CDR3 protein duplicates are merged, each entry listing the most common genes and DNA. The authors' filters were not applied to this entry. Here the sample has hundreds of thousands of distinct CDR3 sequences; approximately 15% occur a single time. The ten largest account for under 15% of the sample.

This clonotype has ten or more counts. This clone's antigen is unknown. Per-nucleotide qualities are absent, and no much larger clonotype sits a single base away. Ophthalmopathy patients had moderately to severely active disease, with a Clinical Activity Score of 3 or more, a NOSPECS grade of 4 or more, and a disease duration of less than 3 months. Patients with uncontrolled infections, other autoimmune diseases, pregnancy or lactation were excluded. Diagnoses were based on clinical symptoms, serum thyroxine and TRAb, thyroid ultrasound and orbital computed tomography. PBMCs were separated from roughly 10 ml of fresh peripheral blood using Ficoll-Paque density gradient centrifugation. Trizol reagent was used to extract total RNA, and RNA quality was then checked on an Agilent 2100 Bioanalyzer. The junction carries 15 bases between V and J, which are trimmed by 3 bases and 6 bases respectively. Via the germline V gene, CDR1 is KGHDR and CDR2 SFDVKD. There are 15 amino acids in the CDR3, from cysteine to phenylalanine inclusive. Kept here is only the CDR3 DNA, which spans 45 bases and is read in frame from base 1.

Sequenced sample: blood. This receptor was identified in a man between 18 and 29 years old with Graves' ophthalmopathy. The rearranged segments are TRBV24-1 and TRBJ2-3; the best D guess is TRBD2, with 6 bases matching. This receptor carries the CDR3 CATSDQVGGVDTQYF. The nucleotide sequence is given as TGTGCCACCAGTGATCAGGTGGGAGGCGTTGATACGCAGTATTTT.